The 6 T cell receptor beta chains below were found in one sample sequenced in a study of siplizumab effects on memory and regulatory T cells. Repertoires were generated with immunoSEQ multiplex PCR, while TCRdb's copy carries only in-frame clones and drops some. The data hold roughly 56,000 clones, with approximately 93% observed a single time. The sequenced material came from CD8+ T cells sorted from blood. The receptors were gathered from a human donor in good health.

In its sample, this clone was seen once. The V call is TRBV30, the J call TRBJ2-3; either TRBD1 or TRBD2 may fit D (5 bases each). The CDR3 is made up of 15 amino acids. Germline V gene data show CDR1 as GTSNPN and CDR2 as SVGIG (reference sequence). V dropped 4 bases and J dropped 0 bases, with 14 bases sitting between them. CDR3 nucleotide sequence: TGTGCCTGGACCTGGGACGTTGCTAGCACAGATACGCAGTATTTT. Protein sequence: CAWTWDVASTDTQYF.

The chain links TRBV15 to TRBJ1-2; 9 positions agree with TRBD1. This CDR3 spans 15 amino acids. CDR1 is LNHNV, CDR2 YYDKDF, per germline (reference sequence). The trim removed 0 bases at V and 2 bases at J, leaving 1 base unmatched. The CDR3 sequence: CATSREQGANYGYTF. The CDR3 region has the DNA TGTGCCACCAGCAGAGAACAGGGGGCCAACTATGGCTACACCTTC.

This chain joins TRBV28 and TRBJ2-7; D may match TRBD1 or TRBD2 (6 bases each). This CDR3 spans 16 amino acids. V shed 5 bases and J shed 5 bases, with 22 bases lying between them. Germline values: CDR1 MDHEN, CDR2 SYDVKM. CDR3 sequence reads: CASSDSLRGRSHEQYF. CDR3 in DNA: TGTGCCAGCAGTGATTCCCTACGGGGGCGTTCCCACGAGCAGTACTTC.

The table lists this clone with a few counts. The chain recombines TRBV5-1 with TRBJ2-5, with 7 bases aligning to TRBD2. The V gene's germline CDR1 is SGHRS and CDR2 YFSETQ. Trimming removed 1 base from V and 4 bases from J; junction bases left unmatched: 10. The CDR3 covers 16 residues. The CDR3 sequence is CASSLLGLADAETQYF. In nucleotides, the CDR3 is TGCGCCAGCAGCTTGCTTGGTCTAGCGGACGCAGAGACCCAGTACTTC.

The chain has TRBV10-3 and TRBJ1-2; D is unclear. This CDR3 contains 13 residues. CDR1 and CDR2 (germline): ENHRY, SYGVKD. Trimming took off 2 bases at V and 2 bases at J, with 6 bases between the two ends. The CDR3: CAISEADNYGYTF. The CDR3 nucleotides are TGTGCCATCAGTGAGGCAGACAACTATGGCTACACCTTC.

The chain couples TRBV28 to TRBJ2-1, with D perhaps matching TRBD2 (7 bases). There are 16 residues in the CDR3. Germline values: CDR1 MDHEN, CDR2 SYDVKM. V dropped 6 bases and J dropped 1 base, with 16 bases sitting between them. The CDR3 protein is CASSPGGRESYNEQFF. CDR3 sequence (DNA): TGTGCCAGCAGCCCGGGGGGCAGGGAGTCCTACAATGAGCAGTTCTTC.